The clone carrying this TCR beta chain was seen ten or more times. Its specificity is unknown. The record originates from a study of T cells in Graves' hyperthyroidism and ophthalmopathy. The study, taken as a whole, reports: A model built on 13 V-J features separated ophthalmopathy from stable hyperthyroidism.

Researchers amplified the TCR beta CDR3 regions from RNA transcripts. The TCR CDR3 first-round RT-PCR relied on the HTBI primer set. TCRdb independently ran MiXCR on the multiplex PCR reads; one entry per CDR3 protein. The data show under 300,000 distinct CDR3 sequences, 25% to 30% seen once. The germline V and J ends were trimmed by 4 bases and 4 bases, with 11 bases remaining between them. Germline V CDR1 and CDR2: SQVTM, ANQGSEA. The CDR3 has 13 amino acids. Diagnoses were established using clinical symptoms, serum thyroxine and TRAb, thyroid ultrasound and orbital computed tomography. Sequencing used blood. The chain combines TRBV29-1 with TRBJ1-5; D is unclear. The receptor was derived from a man aged 35-49 years with Graves' hyperthyroidism that later progressed to Graves' ophthalmopathy. CDR3 residues: CSVGSQYNQPQHF. The CDR3 DNA sequence: TGCAGCGTTGGAAGCCAGTATAATCAGCCCCAGCATTTT.